Each of the 30 T cell receptor beta chains below was sequenced from the same sample in a study of blood T cells in healthy people across ages. Then a second PCR, running roughly 6 to 11 cycles, was carried out with a sample-barcoded 5' primer and a J-beta primer mix. MiXCR, run by TCRdb on the 5' RACE reads, gives a single entry per CDR3 protein. The profile covers some 1.5 million distinct CDR3 sequences, with 25% to 30% appearing a single time and 7.7% taken by the ten largest. The sequencing input was blood. The origin of the receptors is a woman aged 25-40 years in good health.

Points on this clonotype: This clone may be a read error of a much larger clone one base away. The chain links TRBV12-3 or TRBV12-4 to TRBJ2-1, with D possibly TRBD2 on 5 matching bases. CDR3 length: 14 residues. CDR3 nucleotides: TGTGCCGGCAGTTTATCACATTCGGGGAATGAGCAGTTCTTC. This encodes CAGSLSHSGNEQFF.

The V call is TRBV20-1, the J call TRBJ1-4; unclear D gene. Trimming took off 6 bases at V and 8 bases at J, with 10 bases between the two ends. This CDR3 is built from 11 residues. Germline CDR1 is DFQATT and CDR2 is SNEGSKA (reference sequence). In DNA form, the CDR3 reads TGCAGTGCCCAGTCCGGGGAAAAACTGTTTTTT. It encodes CSAQSGEKLFF.

This chain joins TRBV28 and TRBJ1-4, with D possibly being TRBD1 (6 bases). The CDR3 runs 15 residues. The germline V gene has CDR1 MDHEN and CDR2 SYDVKM. Deletions cut 6 bases from V and 7 bases from J, with 18 bases between. CDR3: CASSRQGPEGEKLFF. The CDR3 region has the DNA TGTGCCAGCAGCCGGCAGGGGCCAGAGGGTGAAAAACTGTTTTTT.

This clonotype was detected ten times or more. The chain is built from TRBV18 and TRBJ2-5; D remains ambiguous. The germline V gene encodes CDR1 KGHSH and CDR2 LQKENI. Trimming removed 3 bases at V and 1 base at J, with 9 bases between. This CDR3 is 14 amino acids long. CDR3 sequence: CASSPVTGQETQYF. CDR3 in DNA: TGTGCCAGCTCACCGGTCACGGGCCAAGAGACCCAGTACTTC.

This clonotype was seen many times. The gene calls are TRBV29-1 and TRBJ1-4, with D possibly TRBD1 on 5 matching bases. Germline lookup yields CDR1 SQVTM and CDR2 ANQGSEA. Between the trimmed V and J ends, which lost 7 bases and 7 bases, there was a span of 16 bases. The CDR3 runs to 13 residues. In DNA, the CDR3 is TGCAGCGCCGGGTGGCAGGGTGGTGAAAAACTGTTTTTT. Protein: CSAGWQGGEKLFF. The complete variable domain, with remaining parts taken from reference TRBV29-1 and TRBJ1-4, reads SAVISQKPSRDICQRGTSLTIQCQVDSQVTMMFWYRQQPGQSLTLIATANQGSEATYESGFVIDKFPISRPNLTFSTLTVSNMSPEDSSIYLCSAGWQGGEKLFFGSGTQLSVL.

The chain carries TRBV13 and TRBJ2-4; the D gene is possibly TRBD1 (6 bases). Matching the DNA end better, TRBJ2-7 makes the J call doubtful. The CDR3 covers 16 residues. The germline V gene encodes CDR1 PRHDT and CDR2 FYEKMQ (reference sequence). The chain's CDR3 is CASSSGGQRLSLEQYF. In DNA form, the CDR3 reads TGTGCCAGCAGCTCTGGGGGCCAAAGGCTCTCCCTCGAGCAGTACTTC.

This clonotype was observed many times. This rearrangement joins TRBV28 to TRBJ2-3, with TRBD2 identical over 8 bases. Germline trimming cut 6 bases from V and 5 bases from J; bases unmatched to any gene: 19. Germline lookup yields CDR1 MDHEN and CDR2 SYDVKM. This CDR3 is built from 18 residues. The CDR3 here is CASSKSPGLGTGGDTQYF. CDR3 coding DNA: TGTGCCAGCAGCAAATCACCGGGACTAGGGACCGGCGGAGATACGCAGTATTTT.

This clonotype was seen a few times. V usage is TRBV5-1 and J usage is TRBJ2-1, with 9 nucleotides matching TRBD1. In germline, CDR1 is SGHRS, CDR2 YFSETQ. Trimming at V came to 0 bases and at J to 7 bases, leaving 8 bases not matched to a gene. The CDR3 has 16 residues. Here the CDR3 DNA reads TGCGCCAGCAGCTTGGAAGGGACAGGGAACACGAATGAGCAGTTCTTC. Translated, it gives CASSLEGTGNTNEQFF.

The rearrangement joins TRBV6-5 to TRBJ2-4; a weak D match, TRBD1 (6 bases). Germline-derived CDR1 and CDR2 are MNHEY and SVGAGI. The CDR3 has 15 residues. V gave up 3 bases and J gave up 8 bases, with 17 bases separating them. The CDR3 loop is CASSYSWDTVDIQYF. CDR3 in DNA: TGTGCCAGCAGTTATTCATGGGACACCGTAGACATTCAGTACTTC.

The chain carries TRBV19 and TRBJ1-2, with TRBD1 as a possible D gene (6 bases). This CDR3 region has 18 residues. Germline V gene sequence: CDR1 LNHDA, CDR2 SQIVND (reference sequence). The V gene lost 5 bases and the J gene lost 0 bases, with 22 bases spanning the gap. CDR3 loop: CASSYSGTRMTANYGYTF. The CDR3 DNA reads as TGTGCCAGTAGTTACTCCGGGACACGGATGACGGCTAACTATGGCTACACCTTC.

This rearrangement joins TRBV6-1 to TRBJ1-1, with 7 bases identical to TRBD1. After removal of 7 bases from V and 6 bases from J, the junction contained 14 bases not matched to a gene. The CDR3 loop spans 15 amino acids. Germline CDR1 MNHNS, CDR2 SASEGT. Here the CDR3 DNA reads TGTGCCAGCAAGGGAAGACAGGGAAAGAGCGCTGAAGCTTTCTTT. It specifies CASKGRQGKSAEAFF.

The chain links TRBV9 to TRBJ2-4; D unresolved. The V and J ends lost 0 bases and 2 bases respectively, with 9 bases between them. This CDR3 is built from 15 residues. Germline lookup yields CDR1 SGDLS and CDR2 YYNGEE. CDR3 region: CASSVVPGTKNIQYF. DNA of the CDR3: TGTGCCAGCAGCGTAGTCCCCGGAACCAAAAACATTCAGTACTTC.

The chain employs TRBV18 and TRBJ2-1; 11 bases fit TRBD1. The CDR3 is 13 amino acids. The ends lost 3 bases at V and 13 bases at J; junction bases unmatched: 5. CDR1 and CDR2 (germline): KGHSH, LQKENI. The DNA for the CDR3 is TGTGCCAGCTCACCTGTGGGACAGGGGGTTCAGTTCTTC. Its protein is CASSPVGQGVQFF.

This clonotype has at least ten counts. V and J are TRBV10-3 and TRBJ2-7; D is unclear. The length of the CDR3 is 16 residues. V was cut by 0 bases and J by 4 bases, with 16 bases left in between. Germline lookup yields CDR1 ENHRY and CDR2 SYGVKD. The CDR3 spells CAISESTGYRVYEQYF. The DNA for the CDR3 is TGTGCCATCAGTGAGTCGACGGGTTACAGAGTGTACGAGCAGTACTTC.

This clonotype was counted only a few times. CDR3 DNA sequence: TGTGCCATCAGTAGCGGGGAGGCAGATACGCAGTATTTT. This gives the protein CAISSGEADTQYF. This chain connects TRBV10-3 to TRBJ2-3, with TRBD2 matching over 7 bases. V shed 5 bases, J shed 4 bases, and the junction held 3 bases outside the gene matches. The CDR3 contains 13 residues. Germline CDR1 and CDR2: ENHRY and SYGVKD.

This clonotype was counted a single time. The chain carries TRBV7-6 and TRBJ2-1, with 7 bases matching TRBD2. The CDR3 covers 16 residues. With V trimmed by 6 bases and J by 7 bases, 15 bases remained unmatched. CDR1 is SGHVS, CDR2 FNYEAQ, per germline. CDR3 sequence: CASSQSPGGSSNEQFF. For the CDR3, the DNA is TGTGCCAGCAGTCAGTCACCGGGCGGGAGTAGTAATGAGCAGTTCTTC.

The V gene is TRBV5-1, the J gene TRBJ2-7; TRBD1 is a possible D gene (8 bases). Looked up from germline, CDR1 is SGHRS and CDR2 is YFSETQ. Trimming removed 4 bases from V and 4 bases from J, with 21 bases in between. The CDR3 is made up of 16 amino acids. CDR3 nucleotides: TGCGCCAGCAGCCCAAAGACACAGGGGGGACTATACGAGCAGTACTTC. Translated, it gives CASSPKTQGGLYEQYF.

The chain joins TRBV5-1 to TRBJ2-1; 8 positions match TRBD2. Trimming took 3 bases from V and 4 from J; bases not matched to a gene: 12. The length of the CDR3 is 17 residues. Looked up from germline, CDR1 is SGHRS and CDR2 is YFSETQ. The CDR3 sequence: CASSWMPGLVRYNEQFF. The CDR3 DNA sequence: TGCGCCAGCAGCTGGATGCCGGGACTAGTTCGGTACAATGAGCAGTTCTTC.

The V call is TRBV7-9, the J call TRBJ2-3; a possible D gene is TRBD2 (6 bases). CDR3 length: 18 amino acids. Germline CDR1 and CDR2: SEHNR and FQNEAQ (reference sequence). Trimming took 0 bases from V and 0 from J, leaving 16 bases between them. The CDR3 here is CASSLALGGTSSTDTQYF. CDR3 DNA: TGTGCCAGCAGCTTAGCGTTGGGGGGTACCTCCAGCACAGATACGCAGTATTTT.

This clonotype was detected many times. In DNA form, the CDR3 reads TGTGCCAGTAGTTTCCCGGGACAGAAAGAGACCCAGTACTTC. This translates into CASSFPGQKETQYF. The V gene is TRBV19, the J gene TRBJ2-5, with 7 bases fitting TRBD1. Germline values: CDR1 LNHDA, CDR2 SQIVND (reference sequence). Unmatched junction bases numbered 6, after V lost 5 bases and J lost 3 bases. This CDR3 has 14 residues. Variable domain in full (rest from reference TRBV19 and TRBJ2-5): DGGITQSPKYLFRKEGQNVTLSCEQNLNHDAMYWYRQDPGQGLRLIYYSQIVNDFQKGDIAEGYSVSREKKESFPLTVTSAQKNPTAFYLCASSFPGQKETQYFGPGTRLLVL.

This clonotype showed up just a few times. V is TRBV20-1 and J is TRBJ1-4; 8 bases match TRBD1. The CDR3 length is 13 residues. V lost 5 bases, J lost 7 bases, and 6 bases stayed unmatched. CDR1 is DFQATT, CDR2 SNEGSKA, per germline (reference sequence). The CDR3 loop is CSALDREGEKLFF. In nucleotides, the CDR3 is TGCAGTGCTCTGGACAGGGAGGGTGAAAAACTGTTTTTT.

This clonotype was recorded a few times. The chain uses TRBV29-1 and TRBJ2-3; TRBD1 agrees at 7 bases. The germline CDR1 and CDR2 sequences are SQVTM and ANQGSEA. Germline trimming cut 4 bases from V and 6 bases from J; bases unmatched to any gene: 7. The CDR3 has 13 amino acids. Here the CDR3 DNA reads TGCAGCGTTGGTCATGCACAGGGGGATACGCAGTATTTT. The encoded protein is CSVGHAQGDTQYF.

Of note for this clonotype: A much larger clone sits a single nucleotide away, making a read error possible. V usage is TRBV18 and J usage is TRBJ2-5; 7 bases agree with TRBD1. The CDR3 runs to 14 residues. Looked up from germline, CDR1 is KGHSH and CDR2 is LQKENI. The CDR3 loop reads CACSPEAGGETQYF. For the CDR3, the DNA is TGTGCCTGCTCACCGGAGGCAGGGGGAGAGACCCAGTACTTC.

This clonotype was found many times. The chain carries TRBV20-1 and TRBJ2-7, with 8 bases fitting TRBD2. CDR3 length: 16 residues. Per germline, CDR1 DFQATT and CDR2 SNEGSKA (reference sequence). With 0 bases clipped from V and 0 bases from J, the junction kept 7 bases outside the gene matches. CDR3: CSARDPGAGGSYEQYF. The CDR3, as DNA: TGCAGTGCTAGAGATCCAGGTGCGGGGGGCTCCTACGAGCAGTACTTC.

Concerning this clonotype: This may come from a read error, since a much larger clone is one base off. J is TRBJ2-7 and V is TRBV28, with 8 bases matching TRBD1. Losses at the gene ends were 8 bases for V and 5 bases for J; bases not matched to a gene: 17. The V gene's germline CDR1 is MDHEN and CDR2 SYDVKM. The CDR3 is 16 amino acids. The CDR3 is CASLGGLAGGFHEQYF. For the CDR3, the DNA is TGTGCCAGCCTTGGAGGGTTGGCAGGGGGCTTCCACGAGCAGTACTTC.

V gene TRBV12-3 or TRBV12-4 combines with J gene TRBJ2-2; D unresolved. V shed 7 bases and J shed 8 bases, with 8 bases lying between them. The CDR3 spans 11 residues. The CDR3 here is CASTDEGELFF. CDR3 DNA sequence: TGTGCCAGCACCGACGAGGGGGAGCTGTTTTTT.

This clonotype was counted a few times. Sequence at one end of the junction differs from germline and may be a read error. The chain uses TRBV5-1 and TRBJ2-4; TRBD1 matches at 7 bases. The CDR3 has 13 residues. Germline CDR1 is SGHRS and CDR2 is YFSETQ. In DNA form, the CDR3 reads TGCGCCCGCAGCTCGGACAGGTTGCAGATTCAGTACTTC. This encodes CARSSDRLQIQYF.

The chain recombines TRBV29-1 with TRBJ2-5, with D unclear. The assigned J gene may be wrong: the sequence end matches TRBJ2-7 better. Germline values: CDR1 SQVTM, CDR2 ANQGSEA. The CDR3 is made up of 15 amino acids. The DNA of the CDR3 is TGCAGCGTTTTAATTCGGTCGGGCGGTACCCGCGAGCAGTACTTC. It encodes CSVLIRSGGTREQYF.

A remark on this clonotype: An end of the junction does not agree with germline; a read error may underlie this. The chain combines TRBV4-2 with TRBJ2-5, with TRBD2 matching 11 bases. This CDR3 has 19 residues. Germline V gives CDR1 LGHNA, CDR2 YNFKEQ. CDR3 region: CASSQDPASGGPIQETPYF. Here the CDR3 DNA reads TGTGCCAGCAGCCAAGATCCGGCTAGCGGGGGGCCCATCCAAGAGACCCCGTACTTC.

V usage is TRBV12-3 or TRBV12-4 and J usage is TRBJ2-7, with D perhaps assigned TRBD1 or TRBD2 (6 bases each). V lost 6 bases and J 5 bases, leaving 14 bases between the germline ends. This CDR3 is built from 13 residues. CDR3 residues: CASRGGSFDEQYF. CDR3 DNA sequence: TGTGCCAGCAGAGGGGGGTCTTTCGACGAGCAGTACTTC.